Given below is one T cell receptor beta chain in context. What it recognizes is unknown. V lost 2 bases, J lost 6 bases, and 7 bases stayed unmatched. Germline-derived CDR1 and CDR2 are KGHSH and LQKENI. CDR3 length: 15 residues. The time point was: pretreatment peripheral blood. It was locally advanced or metastatic urothelial carcinoma that patients had. The data belong to a study of PD-L1 blockade in urothelial cancer. Looking at the study overall: Patients with male sex and bladder-origin urothelial cancer accounted for about 85% of the roughly 30 enrolled. A median of roughly 150,000 T cells was found in the blood samples.

Study results and caveats: Patients with durable benefit had greater blood expansion of tumor-associated TCR clones 3 weeks into treatment.

Only in-frame clones appear in the TCRdb table, and some are missing; sequencing was by immunoSEQ multiplex PCR. The sample records approximately 55,000 clones, roughly 84% being singletons. The sequence came from a man aged 55 to 70 with urothelial cancer. Specimen: PBMCs, collected around atezolizumab (anti-PD-L1) treatment. J is TRBJ1-5 and V is TRBV18, with 7 bases that match TRBD1. CDR3 DNA sequence: TGTGCCAGCTCACCAAGGGGGCAAGAGGGTCAGCCCCAGCATTTT. This translates into CASSPRGQEGQPQHF. The entire variable domain, with the rest obtained from reference TRBV18 and TRBJ1-5, is as follows: NAGVMQNPRHLVRRRGQEARLRCSPMKGHSHVYWYRQLPEEGLKFMVYLQKENIIDESGMPKERFSAEFPKEGPSILRIQQVVRGDSAAYFCASSPRGQEGQPQHFGDGTRLSIL.